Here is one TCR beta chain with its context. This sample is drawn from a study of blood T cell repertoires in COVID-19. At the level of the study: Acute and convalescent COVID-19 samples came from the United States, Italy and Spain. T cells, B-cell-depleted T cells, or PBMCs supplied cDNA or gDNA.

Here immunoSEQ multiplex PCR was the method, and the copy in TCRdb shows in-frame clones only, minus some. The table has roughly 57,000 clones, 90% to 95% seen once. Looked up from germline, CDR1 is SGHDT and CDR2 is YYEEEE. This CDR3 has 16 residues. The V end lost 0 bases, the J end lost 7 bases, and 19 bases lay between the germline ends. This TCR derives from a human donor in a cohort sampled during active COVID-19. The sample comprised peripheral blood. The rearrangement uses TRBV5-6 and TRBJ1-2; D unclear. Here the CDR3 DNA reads TGTGCCAGCAGCTTGGGTGCGGCCACCTACCAGTCTGGCTACACCTTC. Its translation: CASSLGAATYQSGYTF.